The T cell receptor (beta chain) described here comes from a study of shared clonotypes between healthy human individuals. This clone was picked up a small number of times. Other DNA sequences of this sample code for an identical CDR3. The germline V gene has CDR1 SGDLS and CDR2 YYNGEE. The CDR3 contains 15 residues. V was clipped by 0 bases and J by 0 bases, with 7 bases between them. The run depth of the assay was deep. Sequenced by immunoSEQ multiplex PCR; TCRdb stores in-frame clones only, minus some. In the table there are just over 2,000,000 clones, over 85% of which are singletons. It was CD45RO-negative cells, positively selected for CCR7, that made up naive CD8 cells, with terminally differentiated effector memory CD45RA+ cells excluded.

The rearrangement links TRBV9 to TRBJ2-1; tentative D call: TRBD1 (5 bases). The sample was naive CD8+ T cells sorted from blood. The receptor comes from a man aged 18 to 30 in good health. The CDR3 DNA sequence: TGTGCCAGCAGCGTAGAAGGGGTCTCCTACAATGAGCAGTTCTTC. This encodes CASSVEGVSYNEQFF.